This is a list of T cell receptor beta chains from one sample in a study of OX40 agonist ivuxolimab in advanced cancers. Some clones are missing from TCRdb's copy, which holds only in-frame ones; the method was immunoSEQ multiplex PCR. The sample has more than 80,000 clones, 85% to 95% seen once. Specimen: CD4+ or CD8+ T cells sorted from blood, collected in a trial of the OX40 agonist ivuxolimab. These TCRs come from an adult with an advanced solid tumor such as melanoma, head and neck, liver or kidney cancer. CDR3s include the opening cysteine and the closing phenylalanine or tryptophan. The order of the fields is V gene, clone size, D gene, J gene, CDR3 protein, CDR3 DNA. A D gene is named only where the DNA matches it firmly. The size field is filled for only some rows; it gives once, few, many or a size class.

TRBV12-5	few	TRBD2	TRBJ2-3	CASGRRPLAGGPDTQYF	TGTGCTAGTGGCCGCCGCCCGCTAGCGGGAGGGCCCGATACGCAGTATTTT
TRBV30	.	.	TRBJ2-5	CAWSARGVIQETQYF	TGTGCCTGGAGTGCTCGCGGGGTAATCCAAGAGACCCAGTACTTC
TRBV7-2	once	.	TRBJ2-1	CASSLLEEQFF	TGTGCCAGCAGCTTATTAGAGGAGCAGTTCTTC
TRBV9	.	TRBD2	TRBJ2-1	CASSVGLGDDNEQFF	TGTGCCAGCAGCGTGGGACTAGGGGACGACAATGAGCAGTTCTTC
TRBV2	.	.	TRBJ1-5	CASSEQGWDQPQHF	TGTGCCAGCAGTGAACAAGGGTGGGATCAGCCCCAGCATTTT
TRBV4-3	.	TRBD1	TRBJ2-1	CASSQERTGGGNEQFF	TGCGCCAGCAGCCAAGAACGGACAGGGGGGGGCAATGAGCAGTTCTTC
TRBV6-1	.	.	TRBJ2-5	CASSRVHVRFETQYF	TGTGCCAGCAGTAGGGTCCATGTCAGGTTCGAGACCCAGTACTTC
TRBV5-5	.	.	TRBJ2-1	CASQLRGGANNEQFF	TGTGCCTCTCAGCTTAGGGGCGGGGCTAACAATGAGCAGTTCTTC
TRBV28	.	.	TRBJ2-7	CASSISSYEQYF	TGTGCCAGCAGTATAAGCTCCTACGAGCAGTACTTC
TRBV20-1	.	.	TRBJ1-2	CSVSRAYGYTF	TGCAGTGTCTCGCGGGCTTATGGCTACACCTTC
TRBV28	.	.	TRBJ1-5	CASSPNGSGQPQHF	TGTGCCAGCTCTCCCAATGGATCGGGGCAGCCCCAGCATTTT
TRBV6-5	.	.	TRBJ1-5	CASSYSKERTQHF	TGTGCCAGCAGTTACTCGAAAGAGAGGACCCAGCATTTT
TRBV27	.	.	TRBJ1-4	CASSYAGPEKLFF	TGTGCCAGCAGTTATGCGGGACCTGAAAAACTGTTTTTT
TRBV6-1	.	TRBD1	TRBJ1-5	CASSEEGAQPQHF	TGTGCCAGCAGTGAAGAGGGGGCTCAGCCCCAGCATTTT
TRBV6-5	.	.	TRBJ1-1	CASSYSIFTEAFF	TGTGCCAGCAGTTACTCGATATTCACTGAAGCTTTCTTT
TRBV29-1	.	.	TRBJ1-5	CSVGWGRSQPQHF	TGCAGCGTTGGGTGGGGGAGAAGTCAGCCCCAGCATTTT
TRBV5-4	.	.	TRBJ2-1	CASSSIPNNEQFF	TGTGCCAGCAGCTCAATACCAAACAATGAGCAGTTCTTC
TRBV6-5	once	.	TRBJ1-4	CASSYDIEADQFF	TGTGCCAGCAGTTATGATATTGAAGCAGATCAGTTTTTT